This T cell receptor (beta chain) was observed in a study of circulating and synovial CD4+ cells in juvenile arthritis. Study-wide results and caveats: Shared-clonotype fractions with synovium likely underestimate full repertoire overlap.

CDR1 is SGHVS, CDR2 FQNEAQ, per germline. This CDR3 is 20 amino acids long. The V and J ends lost 0 bases and 0 bases, in that order; junction bases with no gene match: 12. Assay used: immunoSEQ multiplex PCR; TCRdb lists only in-frame clones, some missing. In the table there are tens of thousands of clones, roughly 95% of which are singletons. A remark on this clone: The antigen is not known.

The chain has TRBV7-8 and TRBJ2-1, with TRBD2 matching over 9 bases. The sample consisted of CD4+ T cells from blood. The sequence came from a human donor with juvenile idiopathic arthritis. The chain's CDR3 is CASSLARPSGIPSSYNEQFF. In DNA form, the CDR3 reads TGTGCCAGCAGCTTAGCGCGCCCTAGCGGGATCCCCAGCTCCTACAATGAGCAGTTCTTC.